Each of the 27 T cell receptor beta chains below was sequenced from the same sample in a study of T-cell reconstitution after alpha-beta-depleted transplantation in children. A library of TCRbeta sequences, prepared with unique molecular identifiers, was generated. MiXCR, run by TCRdb on the PCR reads, gives a single entry per CDR3 protein. The top ten hold about a tenth of the sample, which has some 290,000 distinct CDR3 sequences, approximately 9.8% seen once. Source: PBMCs from the stem cell graft donor, taken from the stem cell graft. These receptor sequences come from a human donor who donated a stem cell graft to a child with SCID.

The chain recombines TRBV12-3 or TRBV12-4 with TRBJ1-1, with 8 positions matching TRBD1. V trimming: 7 bases; J trimming: 0 bases; junction bases outside the gene matches: 4. There are 14 residues in the CDR3. CDR3 nucleotide sequence: TGTGCCAGCACCCCGGGACAGGTGAACACTGAAGCTTTCTTT. As protein: CASTPGQVNTEAFF.

This clonotype was seen at least ten times. V usage is TRBV27 and J usage is TRBJ1-2, with D possibly being TRBD1 (6 bases). With 7 bases removed from V and 1 base from J, the gap between germline ends came to 7 bases. There are 12 residues in the CDR3. CDR1 and CDR2 from the germline V gene are MNHEY and SMNVEV (reference sequence). The chain's CDR3 is CASKGGNYGYTF. CDR3 in DNA: TGTGCCAGCAAAGGGGGTAACTATGGCTACACCTTC.

The J gene is TRBJ1-1, the V gene TRBV7-9, with 8 bases lining up with TRBD1. CDR1 and CDR2 (germline): SEHNR, FQNEAQ (reference sequence). The CDR3 extends over 13 amino acids. V dropped 4 bases and J dropped 12; count of bases not matched to a gene: 10. CDR3 sequence (DNA): TGTGCCAGCAGCTCCGAGGGGCAGGGGGCGACTTTCTTT. It translates to CASSSEGQGATFF.

The rearrangement links TRBV7-9 to TRBJ1-1; D possibly corresponds to TRBD1 (5 bases). V lost 6 bases to trimming and J lost 4 bases, with 12 bases between them. CDR1 and CDR2 (germline): SEHNR, FQNEAQ (reference sequence). The CDR3 covers 13 residues. This chain's CDR3 is CASRAQGSTEAFF. The CDR3 DNA sequence: TGTGCCAGCAGGGCCCAGGGAAGCACTGAAGCTTTCTTT.

This clonotype was picked up many times. The rearrangement uses TRBV28 and TRBJ2-7; 11 bases agree with TRBD2. Germline CDR1 MDHEN, CDR2 SYDVKM. The CDR3 extends over 16 amino acids. Trimming took 2 bases from V and 6 from J; bases not matched to a gene: 9. CDR3 in amino acids: CASSLISGGVLGEQYF. In DNA, the CDR3 is TGTGCCAGCAGTTTAATTAGCGGGGGGGTTTTGGGCGAGCAGTACTTC.

This clonotype was detected only a few times. This chain connects TRBV7-9 to TRBJ1-1, with D unclear. Between the trimmed V and J ends, which lost 5 bases and 4 bases, there was a span of 14 bases. The CDR3 length is 14 residues. CDR1 is SEHNR and CDR2 is FQNEAQ in the germline V gene (reference sequence). In DNA, the CDR3 is TGTGCCAGCAGCCCGACTCTGACGGGCACTGAAGCTTTCTTT. It is translated as CASSPTLTGTEAFF.

This clonotype was detected only a few times. The rearrangement links TRBV18 to TRBJ2-1; TRBD2 matches 11 bases. The CDR3 has 14 residues. J gave up 5 bases and V 6 bases, and 3 bases lay outside the gene matches. Germline V lookup: CDR1 KGHSH, CDR2 LQKENI. The CDR3 sequence: CASSGTSGNNEQFF. As DNA, the CDR3 is TGTGCCAGCTCGGGGACTAGCGGAAACAATGAGCAGTTCTTC.

The rearrangement joins TRBV29-1 to TRBJ1-1; D remains ambiguous. Germline V CDR1 and CDR2: SQVTM, ANQGSEA. The CDR3 consists of 12 residues. V dropped 0 bases and J dropped 10 bases, with 12 bases sitting between them. The DNA of the CDR3 is TGCAGCGTTGAAGATCAAGGTTTGGGAGCTTTCTTT. It codes for CSVEDQGLGAFF. Full variable domain (missing parts from reference TRBV29-1 and TRBJ1-1): SAVISQKPSRDICQRGTSLTIQCQVDSQVTMMFWYRQQPGQSLTLIATANQGSEATYESGFVIDKFPISRPNLTFSTLTVSNMSPEDSSIYLCSVEDQGLGAFFGQGTRLTVV.

This clonotype was counted ten times or more. The chain combines TRBV9 with TRBJ2-3, with no clear D. There are 16 residues in the CDR3. Germline assignment: CDR1 SGDLS and CDR2 YYNGEE. V lost 4 bases and J lost 3, with 18 bases in between. The CDR3 here is CASSLQLGLGTDTQYF. DNA of the CDR3: TGTGCCAGCAGCCTCCAACTGGGCCTGGGAACAGATACGCAGTATTTT.

The chain recombines TRBV18 with TRBJ1-1; no firm D call. The germline gives CDR1 KGHSH, CDR2 LQKENI. The V and J ends lost 0 bases and 0 bases respectively, with 5 bases between them. The CDR3 is made up of 14 amino acids. Written as DNA, the CDR3 is TGTGCCAGCTCACCACCGACTGTGAACACTGAAGCTTTCTTT. Translated: CASSPPTVNTEAFF.

The rearrangement joins TRBV13 to TRBJ2-7; maybe TRBD2 (7 bases). The ends were cut back, 6 bases at V and 2 bases at J, with 17 bases in the middle. Germline CDR1 reads PRHDT; CDR2 reads FYEKMQ (reference sequence). The CDR3 spans 15 residues. For the CDR3, the DNA is TGTGCCAGCAGTCTCCGAGGGGGGGGGGCCTACGAGCAGTACTTC. Amino acids: CASSLRGGGAYEQYF.

In this sample, this clonotype turned up a few times. The chain combines TRBV5-1 with TRBJ2-2; 9 positions match TRBD1. CDR1 and CDR2 (germline): SGHRS, YFSETQ. V lost 4 bases, J lost 4 bases, and 5 bases stayed unmatched. This CDR3 comprises 15 residues. CDR3: CASSGGTGITGELFF. The CDR3 region has the DNA TGCGCCAGCAGCGGGGGGACAGGGATCACCGGGGAGCTGTTTTTT.

The V gene is TRBV29-1, the J gene TRBJ2-2; 12 positions agree with TRBD2. V lost 5 bases to trimming and J lost 4 bases; unmatched junction nucleotides: 11. Germline CDR1 reads SQVTM; CDR2 reads ANQGSEA. This CDR3 is built from 17 residues. CDR3: CSVHSGLAGWGTGELFF. CDR3 in DNA: TGCAGCGTTCATTCCGGACTAGCGGGGTGGGGCACCGGGGAGCTGTTTTTT.

A few counts support this clonotype. V is TRBV5-1 and J is TRBJ2-1; 10 nucleotides match TRBD1. CDR1 is SGHRS and CDR2 is YFSETQ in the germline V gene. The V gene end was trimmed by 0 bases and the J gene end by 3 bases; junction bases not matched to a gene: 6. There are 17 residues in the CDR3. Here the CDR3 DNA reads TGCGCCAGCAGCTTGGGCCACGGGACAGGGGACTACAATGAGCAGTTCTTC. Translation gives CASSLGHGTGDYNEQFF.

This clonotype showed up many times. This CDR3 is CASSNRGRHNSPLHF. The CDR3 DNA sequence: TGTGCCAGCAGCAACAGGGGCCGTCATAATTCACCCCTCCACTTT. The V and J genes are TRBV25-1 and TRBJ1-6; TRBD1 agrees at 7 bases. The CDR3 has 15 residues. CDR1 is MGHDK, CDR2 SYGVNS, per germline. The ends lost 6 bases at V and 5 bases at J; junction bases unmatched: 7.

The chain carries TRBV4-1 and TRBJ2-1, with 12 bases fitting TRBD2. This CDR3 has 15 amino acids. The V gene's germline CDR1 is MGHRA and CDR2 YSYEKL. The trim removed 6 bases at V and 1 base at J, leaving 1 base unmatched. The CDR3 DNA is TGCGCCAGCAGAGGGACTAGCGGGTCCTACAATGAGCAGTTCTTC. As protein: CASRGTSGSYNEQFF.

The chain joins TRBV6-5 to TRBJ2-3, with D uncertain. Trimming removed 0 bases from V and 0 bases from J, with 4 bases in between. The CDR3 has 14 amino acids. The V gene's germline CDR1 is MNHEY and CDR2 SVGAGI. Written as DNA, the CDR3 is TGTGCCAGCAGTTACTCGGACAGCACAGATACGCAGTATTTT. It specifies CASSYSDSTDTQYF.

The chain employs TRBV4-2 and TRBJ2-3; 15 positions match TRBD2. The germline CDR1 and CDR2 sequences are LGHNA and YNFKEQ. V lost 4 bases and J lost 2; bases outside the gene matches: 7. This CDR3 region has 18 residues. CDR3 DNA: TGTGCCAGCAGCCGCGGGACTAGCGGGGGGTTCTCCACAGATACGCAGTATTTT. Translation gives CASSRGTSGGFSTDTQYF.

V is TRBV20-1 and J is TRBJ2-1; D is tentatively TRBD1 or TRBD2 (7 bases each). From germline, CDR1 is DFQATT and CDR2 SNEGSKA (reference sequence). This CDR3 has 10 amino acids. V gave up 6 bases and J gave up 10 bases, with 10 bases separating them. The CDR3 DNA reads TGCAGTGCCAGGGGGGGCGAGCAGTTCTTC. This translates into CSARGGEQFF.

This clonotype came up many times. The chain has TRBV4-1 and TRBJ1-2; 10 bases match TRBD1. The length of the CDR3 is 16 residues. Germline-derived CDR1 and CDR2 are MGHRA and YSYEKL. V trimming: 1 base; J trimming: 3 bases; junction bases outside the gene matches: 5. The chain's CDR3 is CASSQGDRGRDYGYTF. CDR3 DNA: TGCGCCAGCAGCCAAGGAGACAGGGGGCGCGACTATGGCTACACCTTC.

This clonotype came up a few times. The chain links TRBV5-1 to TRBJ1-2, with D uncertain. The CDR3 consists of 14 residues. Trimming took 4 bases from V and 4 from J, leaving 14 bases between them. The germline gives CDR1 SGHRS, CDR2 YFSETQ. The CDR3 protein is CASSPGPGLYGYTF. The CDR3 DNA follows: TGCGCCAGCAGCCCCGGGCCCGGGCTCTATGGCTACACCTTC.

This clonotype has just a few counts. The rearrangement links TRBV12-3 or TRBV12-4 to TRBJ2-5, with 9 nucleotides matching TRBD1. There are 15 residues in the CDR3. Unmatched junction bases numbered 9, after V lost 5 bases and J lost 5 bases. The CDR3 DNA reads as TGTGCCAGCAGTCCCCGGGACAGGGTGAAGGAGACCCAGTACTTC. Translating it yields CASSPRDRVKETQYF.

The J gene is TRBJ2-1, the V gene TRBV29-1; 9 bases agree with TRBD2. This CDR3 is 13 amino acids long. Germline V CDR1 and CDR2: SQVTM, ANQGSEA. The V and J ends lost 7 bases and 6 bases, in that order; junction bases with no gene match: 7. Written as DNA, the CDR3 is TGCAGCGCCGGCGGCGGGGGGGCCAATGAGCAGTTCTTC. It translates to CSAGGGGANEQFF.

The chain uses TRBV11-2 and TRBJ1-2; 8 bases are a match to TRBD1. CDR3 length equals 17 residues. The ends lost 5 bases at V and 7 bases at J; junction bases unmatched: 18. Germline CDR1 reads SGHAT; CDR2 reads FQNNGV. The CDR3 nucleotides read TGTGCCAGCAGCCCGCTCCTCGTGGAGGACAGGGATGGTGGCTACACCTTC. The encoded protein is CASSPLLVEDRDGGYTF.

This clonotype has a count of ten or more. The genes are TRBV5-1 and TRBJ1-1; D gene unclear. This CDR3 has 15 amino acids. V shed 0 bases and J shed 0 bases, with 9 bases lying between them. From germline, CDR1 is SGHRS and CDR2 YFSETQ. The CDR3 loop reads CASSLVPAMNTEAFF. The CDR3 DNA follows: TGCGCCAGCAGCTTGGTACCGGCGATGAACACTGAAGCTTTCTTT.

Many counts were recorded for this clonotype. The CDR3 DNA is TGTGCCAGCAGCCCGACCGGCTTCTACGAGCAGTACTTC. It encodes CASSPTGFYEQYF. The chain couples TRBV5-4 to TRBJ2-7; D is unclear. Trimming removed 4 bases at V and 3 bases at J, with 11 bases between. Looked up from germline, CDR1 is SGHNT and CDR2 is YYREEE (reference sequence). The CDR3 is 13 amino acids.

This clonotype has just a few counts. The V and J genes are TRBV7-8 and TRBJ2-2; D may be TRBD1 (6 bases). The length of the CDR3 is 17 residues. Germline assignment: CDR1 SGHVS and CDR2 FQNEAQ. V lost 6 bases, J lost 0 bases, and 17 bases lay in between. This CDR3 is CASSYRRGTANTGELFF. The DNA for the CDR3 is TGTGCCAGCAGTTATCGCAGGGGAACCGCGAACACCGGGGAGCTGTTTTTT.